This entry lists 25 T cell receptor beta chains sequenced from one sample in a study of cytomegalovirus exposure and HLA in healthy donors. The study ran its PCR with 60 Vbeta and 13 Jbeta primers. Assay: immunoSEQ multiplex PCR; the TCRdb copy retains only in-frame clones and omits some. Of approximately 160,000 clones in the sample, about 75% were seen once. Specimen: PBMCs. The receptors here all came from a male donor in good health and CMV-seropositive.

The rearrangement links TRBV6-6 to TRBJ2-4, with a weak D call TRBD1 (6 bases). Between the trimmed V and J ends, which lost 6 bases and 5 bases, there was a span of 17 bases. From germline, CDR1 is MNHNY and CDR2 SVGAGI (reference sequence). The CDR3 totals 15 residues. CDR3 region: CASRPTGSRENIQYF. The CDR3 DNA sequence: TGTGCCAGCAGACCCACAGGGTCTCGGGAAAACATTCAGTACTTC.

The rearrangement links TRBV2 to TRBJ2-4; D gene unclear. The CDR3 sequence is 16 residues long. Germline V gene sequence: CDR1 SNHLY, CDR2 FYNNEI. Deletions cut 4 bases from V and 0 bases from J, with 13 bases between. CDR3 loop: CASSAVAGLAKNIQYF. DNA of the CDR3: TGTGCCAGCAGTGCAGTGGCAGGTCTAGCCAAAAACATTCAGTACTTC.

Concerning this clone itself: The sample holds other DNA sequences that translate to the same CDR3. The chain has TRBV2 and TRBJ1-4; possibly TRBD1 for D (6 bases). From germline, CDR1 is SNHLY and CDR2 FYNNEI. The CDR3 totals 16 residues. The V end was cut by 2 bases, the J end by 0 bases, with 10 bases between. Here the CDR3 reads CASSEPRGPTNEKLFF. The CDR3 DNA reads TGTGCCAGCAGTGAACCCAGGGGTCCAACTAATGAAAAACTGTTTTTT. Using reference TRBV2 and TRBJ1-4 for the parts outside the CDR3, the full variable domain is EPEVTQTPSHQVTQMGQEVILRCVPISNHLYFYWYRQILGQKVEFLVSFYNNEISEKSEIFDDQFSVERPDGSNFTLKIRSTKLEDSAMYFCASSEPRGPTNEKLFFGSGTQLSVL.

The J gene is TRBJ2-7, the V gene TRBV25-1, with TRBD1 identical over 8 bases. The CDR3 contains 16 residues. V shed 7 bases, J shed 2 bases, and the junction held 13 bases outside the gene matches. Looked up from germline, CDR1 is MGHDK and CDR2 is SYGVNS. The CDR3 loop reads CASTRTDRAGAYEQYF. The CDR3 bases are TGTGCCAGCACGAGAACGGACAGGGCAGGGGCCTACGAGCAGTACTTC.

The chain is built from TRBV5-6 and TRBJ1-4, with 7 positions matching TRBD1. The CDR3 runs 16 residues. Losses at the gene ends were 4 bases for V and 3 bases for J; bases not matched to a gene: 9. CDR1 and CDR2 (germline): SGHDT, YYEEEE. For the CDR3, the DNA is TGTGCCAGCAGCGGCACTGACAGGGTACCTAATGAAAAACTGTTTTTT. It translates to CASSGTDRVPNEKLFF.

V and J are TRBV4-1 and TRBJ2-1; D is perhaps TRBD2 (5 bases). Trimming removed 2 bases at V and 0 bases at J, with 17 bases between. The CDR3 runs 18 residues. The germline gives CDR1 MGHRA, CDR2 YSYEKL. DNA for the CDR3: TGCGCCAGCAGCCAAAAGGTGGACTCCCTGAGCTCCTACAATGAGCAGTTCTTC. Its translation: CASSQKVDSLSSYNEQFF.

The J gene is TRBJ1-2, the V gene TRBV4-1; D remains unclear. The CDR3 runs 13 residues. The V end was cut by 2 bases, the J end by 4 bases, with 8 bases between. The germline gives CDR1 MGHRA, CDR2 YSYEKL. The CDR3 DNA sequence: TGCGCCAGCAGCCAATACGGCGGCTATGGCTACACCTTC. Protein product: CASSQYGGYGYTF.

To note about this clone: One end of the junction does not line up with germline, which may come from a read error. The chain couples TRBV7-9 to TRBJ1-6, with 7 bases that match TRBD1. This CDR3 has 16 residues. Per the germline V gene, CDR1 is SEHNR and CDR2 is FQNEAQ (reference sequence). In DNA, the CDR3 is TGTTCCAGCAGCTTAGAATCGGGACAGCCCAATTCACCCCTCCACTTT. This translates into CSSSLESGQPNSPLHF.

This sequence joins TRBV7-8 and TRBJ2-3; D perhaps matches TRBD2 (5 bases). Germline values: CDR1 SGHVS, CDR2 FQNEAQ. CDR3 length: 15 amino acids. V shed 1 base and J shed 1 base, with 9 bases lying between them. This chain's CDR3 is CASSLVGGGTDTQYF. DNA for the CDR3: TGTGCCAGCAGCTTAGTAGGAGGTGGCACAGATACGCAGTATTTT.

The chain links TRBV6-5 to TRBJ1-1; a possible D gene is TRBD1 (5 bases). Germline-derived CDR1 and CDR2 are MNHEY and SVGAGI. This CDR3 contains 15 residues. V lost 6 bases to trimming and J lost 10 bases, with 24 bases between them. The CDR3 is CASSGGDRRRAGAFF. The CDR3 nucleotides are TGTGCCAGCAGCGGGGGAGACAGACGGCGTGCTGGAGCTTTCTTT.

V gene TRBV15 combines with J gene TRBJ1-6; D unresolved. The length of the CDR3 is 13 residues. Germline assignment: CDR1 LNHNV and CDR2 YYDKDF (reference sequence). V was pared by 0 bases and J by 10 bases, with 7 bases between. The DNA for the CDR3 is TGTGCCACCAGCAGAGAGTTCAAATCACCCCTCCACTTT. Translating gives CATSREFKSPLHF.

The chain uses TRBV9 and TRBJ2-3; maybe TRBD1 (5 bases). Trimming cost V 0 bases and J 0 bases, with 8 bases left between them. This CDR3 is built from 15 residues. The germline V gene has CDR1 SGDLS and CDR2 YYNGEE. CDR3 in amino acids: CASSVAGLSTDTQYF. In nucleotides, the CDR3 is TGTGCCAGCAGCGTAGCAGGGCTCAGCACAGATACGCAGTATTTT.

J is TRBJ1-6 and V is TRBV7-9; 8 bases match TRBD1. This CDR3 has 14 amino acids. CDR1 SEHNR and CDR2 FQNEAQ come from the germline V gene (reference sequence). Trimming took 5 bases from V and 5 from J; bases not matched to a gene: 2. CDR3 in DNA: TGTGCCAGCAGCACGACAGGGGATAATTCACCCCTCCACTTT. Translation gives CASSTTGDNSPLHF.

The chain combines TRBV18 with TRBJ1-6, with D possibly TRBD1 on 6 matching bases. Germline CDR1 is KGHSH and CDR2 is LQKENI. V was pared by 3 bases and J by 8 bases, with 8 bases between. The CDR3 contains 13 residues. The CDR3 coding sequence is TGTGCCAGCTCACCGGGACAAGATTCACCCCTCCACTTT. Translated: CASSPGQDSPLHF.

The gene calls are TRBV7-6 and TRBJ2-7, with 9 nucleotides matching TRBD1. The CDR3 spans 14 residues. The V and J ends lost 4 bases and 1 base, in that order; junction bases with no gene match: 2. Per the germline V gene, CDR1 is SGHVS and CDR2 is FNYEAQ. CDR3 sequence reads: CASSSGQGSYEQYF. In nucleotides, the CDR3 is TGTGCCAGCAGCTCGGGACAGGGATCCTACGAGCAGTACTTC.

The chain employs TRBV2 and TRBJ2-7, with a possible D match to TRBD1 (5 bases). Trimming pared 6 bases from V and 0 bases from J, leaving 12 bases between. Germline CDR1 is SNHLY and CDR2 is FYNNEI. This CDR3 region has 14 residues. CDR3 sequence (DNA): TGTGCCAGCAGCTTTCGACAGAGCTCCTACGAGCAGTACTTC. Protein product: CASSFRQSSYEQYF.

This clone was seen more than once but under ten times. The V call is TRBV6-1, the J call TRBJ1-6; TRBD1 is a possible D gene (6 bases). V was cut by 5 bases and J by 4 bases, with 9 bases left in between. The germline gives CDR1 MNHNS, CDR2 SASEGT. The CDR3 length is 14 residues. The CDR3 DNA sequence: TGTGCCAGCAGTTCAGGGGATTATAATTCACCCCTCCACTTT. It encodes CASSSGDYNSPLHF.

The chain carries TRBV6-4 and TRBJ1-1; no clear D. Germline CDR1 and CDR2: MRHNA and SNTAGT. V was cut by 3 bases and J by 4 bases, with 9 bases left in between. This CDR3 has 13 amino acids. The chain's CDR3 is CASSEREGTEAFF. In nucleotides, the CDR3 is TGTGCCAGCAGTGAGAGGGAGGGCACTGAAGCTTTCTTT.

As concerns this clone: The sample carries other DNA sequences with the same CDR3. The J gene is TRBJ1-1, the V gene TRBV6-5; TRBD1 matches at 7 bases. The CDR3 has 15 residues. V shed 0 bases, J shed 1 base, and the junction held 2 bases outside the gene matches. Germline V gives CDR1 MNHEY, CDR2 SVGAGI. CDR3 residues: CASSYSNRGNTEAFF. The CDR3 bases are TGTGCCAGCAGTTACTCAAACAGGGGGAACACTGAAGCTTTCTTT.

The J gene is TRBJ1-2, the V gene TRBV5-4; a possible D gene is TRBD1 (6 bases). Trimming took off 3 bases at V and 8 bases at J, with 11 bases between the two ends. The CDR3 sequence is 12 residues long. In germline, CDR1 is SGHNT, CDR2 YYREEE (reference sequence). Here the CDR3 reads CASSSDSRGYTF. CDR3 in DNA: TGTGCCAGCAGCTCGGACAGTAGGGGCTACACCTTC.

The chain recombines TRBV7-9 with TRBJ2-2; a possible D gene is TRBD1 (6 bases). The CDR3 extends over 16 amino acids. CDR1 is SEHNR, CDR2 FQNEAQ, per germline (reference sequence). V was trimmed by 6 bases and J by 6 bases, leaving 20 bases between them. CDR3 DNA: TGTGCCAGCAGGGGGCCCCCCAGGGGATCGTCCGGGGAGCTGTTTTTT. Amino acids: CASRGPPRGSSGELFF.

The chain recombines TRBV30 with TRBJ1-2; the match to TRBD1 covers 7 bases. Germline V gene data show CDR1 as GTSNPN and CDR2 as SVGIG (reference sequence). The CDR3 runs 13 residues. V gave up 3 bases and J gave up 4 bases; unmatched junction bases: 5. CDR3 sequence reads: CAWSRDRPYGYTF. The DNA of the CDR3 is TGTGCCTGGAGCCGGGACAGACCCTATGGCTACACCTTC.

This chain links TRBV19 with TRBJ1-1, with a weak D call TRBD1 (5 bases). CDR3 length equals 12 residues. CDR1 LNHDA and CDR2 SQIVND come from the germline V gene (reference sequence). V gave up 3 bases and J gave up 8 bases, with 10 bases separating them. CDR3 protein: CASSIGWTEAFF. The CDR3 DNA is TGTGCCAGTAGTATCGGTTGGACAGAAGCTTTCTTT.

The V gene is TRBV5-1, the J gene TRBJ1-1, with D possibly matching TRBD1 (5 bases). V was trimmed by 1 base and J by 0 bases, leaving 13 bases between them. The CDR3 loop spans 16 amino acids. The germline V gene encodes CDR1 SGHRS and CDR2 YFSETQ. The CDR3 sequence: CASSLRGPEMNTEAFF. The CDR3 DNA is TGCGCCAGCAGCTTGAGGGGTCCAGAGATGAACACTGAAGCTTTCTTT. Full variable domain (rest looked up from reference TRBV5-1 and TRBJ1-1): KAGVTQTPRYLIKTRGQQVTLSCSPISGHRSVSWYQQTPGQGLQFLFEYFSETQRNKGNFPGRFSGRQFSNSRSEMNVSTLELGDSALYLCASSLRGPEMNTEAFFGQGTRLTVV.

This clone is a singleton in its sample. The rearrangement uses TRBV11-1 and TRBJ2-7; D might be TRBD1 (5 bases). Germline CDR1 and CDR2: SGHAT and FQDESV (reference sequence). V gave up 1 base and J gave up 2 bases, with 6 bases separating them. The CDR3 contains 13 residues. The CDR3 loop is CASSLDRTYEQYF. The CDR3 DNA follows: TGTGCCAGCAGCTTAGACAGGACCTACGAGCAGTACTTC.